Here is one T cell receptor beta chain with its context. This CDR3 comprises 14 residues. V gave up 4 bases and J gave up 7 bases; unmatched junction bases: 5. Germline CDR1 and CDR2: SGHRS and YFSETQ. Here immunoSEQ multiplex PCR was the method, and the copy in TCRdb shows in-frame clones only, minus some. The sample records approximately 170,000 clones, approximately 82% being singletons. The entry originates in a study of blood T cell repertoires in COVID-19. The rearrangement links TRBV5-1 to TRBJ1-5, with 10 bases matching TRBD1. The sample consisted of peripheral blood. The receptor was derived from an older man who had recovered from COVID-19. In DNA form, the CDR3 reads TGCGCCAGCAGCACCGGGACAGGGGAGCAGCCCCAGCATTTT. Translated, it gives CASSTGTGEQPQHF. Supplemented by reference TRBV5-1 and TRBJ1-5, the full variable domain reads KAGVTQTPRYLIKTRGQQVTLSCSPISGHRSVSWYQQTPGQGLQFLFEYFSETQRNKGNFPGRFSGRQFSNSRSEMNVSTLELGDSALYLCASSTGTGEQPQHFGDGTRLSIL.